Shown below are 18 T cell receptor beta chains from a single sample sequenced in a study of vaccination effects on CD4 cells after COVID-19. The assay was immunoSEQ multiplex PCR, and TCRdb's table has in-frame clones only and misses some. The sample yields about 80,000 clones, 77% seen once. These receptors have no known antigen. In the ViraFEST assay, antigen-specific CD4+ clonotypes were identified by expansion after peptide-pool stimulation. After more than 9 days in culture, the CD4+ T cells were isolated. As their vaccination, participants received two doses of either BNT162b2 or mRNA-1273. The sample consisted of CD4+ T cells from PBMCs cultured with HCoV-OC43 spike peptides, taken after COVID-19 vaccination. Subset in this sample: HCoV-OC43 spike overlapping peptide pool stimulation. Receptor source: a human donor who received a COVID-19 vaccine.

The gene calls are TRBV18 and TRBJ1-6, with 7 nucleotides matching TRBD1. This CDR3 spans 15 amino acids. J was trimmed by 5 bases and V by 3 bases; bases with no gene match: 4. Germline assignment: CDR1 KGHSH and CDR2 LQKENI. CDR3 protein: CASSPGQTNNSPLHF. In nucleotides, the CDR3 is TGTGCCAGCTCACCGGGACAGACCAATAATTCACCCCTCCACTTT.

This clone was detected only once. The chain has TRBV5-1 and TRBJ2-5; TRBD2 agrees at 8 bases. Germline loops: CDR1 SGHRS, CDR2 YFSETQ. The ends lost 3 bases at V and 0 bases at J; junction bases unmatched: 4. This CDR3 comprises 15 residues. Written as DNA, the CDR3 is TGCGCCAGCAGCTACCCCGGGGGGGACCAAGAGACCCAGTACTTC. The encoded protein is CASSYPGGDQETQYF.

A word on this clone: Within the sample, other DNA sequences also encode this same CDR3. The CDR3 reads CAWSVQGDQPQHF. The CDR3 coding sequence is TGTGCCTGGAGTGTACAGGGGGATCAGCCCCAGCATTTT. This chain uses TRBV30 with TRBJ1-5; 8 bases map to TRBD1. Trimming removed 0 bases from V and 5 bases from J; junction bases left unmatched: 0. The V gene's germline CDR1 is GTSNPN and CDR2 SVGIG (reference sequence). The CDR3 has 13 residues. Full variable domain (outside the CDR3, taken from reference TRBV30 and TRBJ1-5): SQTIHQWPATLVQPVGSPLSLECTVEGTSNPNLYWYRQAAGRGLQLLFYSVGIGQISSEVPQNLSASRPQDRQFILSSKKLLLSDSGFYLCAWSVQGDQPQHFGDGTRLSIL.

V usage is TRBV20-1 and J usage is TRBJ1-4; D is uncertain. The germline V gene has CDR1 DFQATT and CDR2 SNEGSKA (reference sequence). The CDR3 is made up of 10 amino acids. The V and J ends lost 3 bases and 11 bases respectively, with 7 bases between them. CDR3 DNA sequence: TGCAGTGCTAGCTCCGAGAAACTGTTTTTT. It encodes CSASSEKLFF.

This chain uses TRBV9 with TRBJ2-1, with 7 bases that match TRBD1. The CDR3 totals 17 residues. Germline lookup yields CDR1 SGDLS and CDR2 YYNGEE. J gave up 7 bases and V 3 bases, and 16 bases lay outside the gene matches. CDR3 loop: CASSASQQGSYLNEQFF. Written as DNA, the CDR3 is TGTGCCAGCAGCGCAAGCCAACAGGGGTCTTACCTTAATGAGCAGTTCTTC.

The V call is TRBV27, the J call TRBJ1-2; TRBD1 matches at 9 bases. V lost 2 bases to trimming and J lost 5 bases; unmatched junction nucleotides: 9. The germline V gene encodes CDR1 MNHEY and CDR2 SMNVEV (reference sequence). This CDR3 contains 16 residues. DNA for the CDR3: TGTGCCAGCAGTTTAGGCACAGGGGGCGAGGGGTATGGCTACACCTTC. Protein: CASSLGTGGEGYGYTF.

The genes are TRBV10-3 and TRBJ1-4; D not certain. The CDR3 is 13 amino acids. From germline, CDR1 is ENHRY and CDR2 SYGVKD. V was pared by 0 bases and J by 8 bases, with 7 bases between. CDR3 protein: CAISESLEEKLFF. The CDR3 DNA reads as TGTGCCATCAGTGAGTCATTGGAAGAAAAACTGTTTTTT.

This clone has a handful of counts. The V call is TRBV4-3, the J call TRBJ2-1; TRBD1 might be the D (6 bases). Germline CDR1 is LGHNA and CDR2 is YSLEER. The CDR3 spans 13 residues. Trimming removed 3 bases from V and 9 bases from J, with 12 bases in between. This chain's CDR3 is CASSQFSQGEQFF. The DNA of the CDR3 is TGCGCCAGCAGCCAGTTCTCACAGGGTGAGCAGTTCTTC.

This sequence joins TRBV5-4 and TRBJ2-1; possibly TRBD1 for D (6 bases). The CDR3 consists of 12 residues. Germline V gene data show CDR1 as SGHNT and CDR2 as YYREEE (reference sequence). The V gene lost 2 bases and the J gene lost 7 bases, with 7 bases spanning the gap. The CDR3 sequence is CASSLQGNEQFF. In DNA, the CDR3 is TGTGCCAGCAGCTTACAGGGAAATGAGCAGTTCTTC.

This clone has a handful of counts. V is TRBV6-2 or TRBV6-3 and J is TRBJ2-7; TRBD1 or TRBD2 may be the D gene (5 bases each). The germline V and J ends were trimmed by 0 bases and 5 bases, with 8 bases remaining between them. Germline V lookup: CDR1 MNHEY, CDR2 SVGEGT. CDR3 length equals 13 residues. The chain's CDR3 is CASSYSRGHEQYV. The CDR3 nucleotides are TGTGCCAGCAGTTACTCGAGGGGTCACGAGCAGTACGTC.

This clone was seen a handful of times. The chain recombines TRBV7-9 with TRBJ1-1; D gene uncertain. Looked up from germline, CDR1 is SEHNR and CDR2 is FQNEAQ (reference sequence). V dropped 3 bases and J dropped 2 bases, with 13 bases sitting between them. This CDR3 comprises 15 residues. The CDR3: CASSLGGSGNTEAFF. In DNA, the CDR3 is TGTGCCAGCAGCTTGGGAGGGTCGGGAAACACTGAAGCTTTCTTT.

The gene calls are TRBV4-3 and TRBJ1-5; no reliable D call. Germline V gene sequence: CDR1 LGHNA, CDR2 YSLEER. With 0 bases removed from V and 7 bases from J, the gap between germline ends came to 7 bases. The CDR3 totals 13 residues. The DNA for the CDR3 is TGCGCCAGCAGCCAAGATATTCGACAGCCCCAGCATTTT. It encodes CASSQDIRQPQHF.

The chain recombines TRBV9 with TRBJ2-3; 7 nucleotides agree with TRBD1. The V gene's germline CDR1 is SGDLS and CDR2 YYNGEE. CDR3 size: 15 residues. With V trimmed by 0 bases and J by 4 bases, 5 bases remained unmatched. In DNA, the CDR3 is TGTGCCAGCAGCGTAGAGGGGGCCCGGTCAGATACGCAGTATTTT. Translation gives CASSVEGARSDTQYF.

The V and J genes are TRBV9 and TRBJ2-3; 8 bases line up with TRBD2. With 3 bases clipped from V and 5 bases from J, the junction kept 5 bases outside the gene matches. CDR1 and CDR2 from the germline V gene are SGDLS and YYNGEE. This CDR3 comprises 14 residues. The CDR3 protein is CASSATSGEDTQYF. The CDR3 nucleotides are TGTGCCAGCAGCGCCACTAGCGGTGAAGATACGCAGTATTTT.

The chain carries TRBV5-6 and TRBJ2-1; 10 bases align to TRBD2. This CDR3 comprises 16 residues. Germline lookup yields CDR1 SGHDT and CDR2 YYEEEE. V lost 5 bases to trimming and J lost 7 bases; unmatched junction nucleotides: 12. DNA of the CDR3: TGTGCCAGCAGTCGCCCAGCGGGGGGGCTCCCTAATGAGCAGTTCTTC. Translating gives CASSRPAGGLPNEQFF.

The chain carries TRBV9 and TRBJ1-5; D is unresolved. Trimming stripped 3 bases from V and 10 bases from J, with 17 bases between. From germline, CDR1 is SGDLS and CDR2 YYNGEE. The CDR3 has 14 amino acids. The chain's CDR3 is CASSAWTGSGPQHF. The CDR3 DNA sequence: TGTGCCAGCAGCGCCTGGACGGGCTCCGGTCCCCAGCATTTT.

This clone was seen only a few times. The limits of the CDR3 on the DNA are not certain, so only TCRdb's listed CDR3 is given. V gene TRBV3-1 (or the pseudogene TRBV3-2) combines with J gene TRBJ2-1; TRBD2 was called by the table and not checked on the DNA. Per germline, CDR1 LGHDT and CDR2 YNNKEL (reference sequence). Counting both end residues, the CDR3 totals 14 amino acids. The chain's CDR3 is CASSPFASGAPLFF.

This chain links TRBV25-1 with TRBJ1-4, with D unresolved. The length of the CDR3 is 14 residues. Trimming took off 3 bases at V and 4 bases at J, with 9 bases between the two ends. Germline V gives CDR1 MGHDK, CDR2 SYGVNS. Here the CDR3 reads CASSDSRNNEKLFF. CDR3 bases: TGTGCCAGCAGTGATTCTCGAAATAATGAAAAACTGTTTTTT.